This TCR beta chain was recovered during a study of T cell responses to AZD1222 COVID-19 vaccine. Regarding the study as a whole: Clonal diversity was possibly underestimated, and the donors were mostly white British, with more females. There were repertoire samples only from the period after the peak T cell response.

As regards this clone: The target antigen is unknown. One end of the junction does not line up with germline, which may come from a read error.

The table came from immunoSEQ multiplex PCR; TCRdb's copy has only in-frame clones and leaves some out. The sample consists of roughly 120,000 clones, over 80% of them appearing once. From germline, CDR1 is MDHEN and CDR2 SYDVKM. The CDR3 extends over 14 amino acids. Second doses that came at about 4 or about 12 weeks were put together. The starting material was peripheral blood, obtained 28 days after the second AZD1222 dose. The receptor was derived from an adult who received the AZD1222 COVID-19 vaccine. The chain uses TRBV28 and TRBJ1-5, with a weak D call TRBD1 (6 bases). Written as DNA, the CDR3 is TGTGCCAGCAGGTCCGGGACACTCAATCAACCCCAGCATTTT. It encodes CASRSGTLNQPQHF.